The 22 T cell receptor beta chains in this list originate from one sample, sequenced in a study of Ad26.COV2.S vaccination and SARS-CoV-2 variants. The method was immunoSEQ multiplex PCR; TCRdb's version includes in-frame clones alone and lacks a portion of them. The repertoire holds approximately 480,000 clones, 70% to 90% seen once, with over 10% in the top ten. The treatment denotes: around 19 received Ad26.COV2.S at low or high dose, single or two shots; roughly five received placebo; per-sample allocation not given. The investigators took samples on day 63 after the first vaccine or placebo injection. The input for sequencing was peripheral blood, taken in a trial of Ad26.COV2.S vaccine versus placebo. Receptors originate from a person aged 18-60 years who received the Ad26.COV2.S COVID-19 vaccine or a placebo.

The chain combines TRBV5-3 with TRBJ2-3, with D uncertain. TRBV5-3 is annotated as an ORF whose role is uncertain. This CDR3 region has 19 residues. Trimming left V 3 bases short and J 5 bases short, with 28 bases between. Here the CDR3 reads CARSSELSVGPMNKDTQYF. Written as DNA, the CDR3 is TGTGCCAGAAGCTCCGAACTTTCGGTCGGACCGATGAACAAAGATACGCAGTATTTT.

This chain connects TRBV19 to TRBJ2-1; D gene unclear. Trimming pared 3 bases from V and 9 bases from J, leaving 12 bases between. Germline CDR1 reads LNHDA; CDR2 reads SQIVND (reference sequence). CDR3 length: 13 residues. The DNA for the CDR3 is TGTGCCAGTAGTATCGCTAACGGCGGTGAGCAGTTCTTC. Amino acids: CASSIANGGEQFF. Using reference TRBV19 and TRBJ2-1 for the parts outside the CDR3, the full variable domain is DGGITQSPKYLFRKEGQNVTLSCEQNLNHDAMYWYRQDPGQGLRLIYYSQIVNDFQKGDIAEGYSVSREKKESFPLTVTSAQKNPTAFYLCASSIANGGEQFFGPGTRLTVL.

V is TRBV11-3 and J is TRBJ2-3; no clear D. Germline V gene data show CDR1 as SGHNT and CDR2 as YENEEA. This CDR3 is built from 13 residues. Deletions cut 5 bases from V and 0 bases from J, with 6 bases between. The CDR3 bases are TGTGCCAGCAGCCCATTAAGCACAGATACGCAGTATTTT. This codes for CASSPLSTDTQYF.

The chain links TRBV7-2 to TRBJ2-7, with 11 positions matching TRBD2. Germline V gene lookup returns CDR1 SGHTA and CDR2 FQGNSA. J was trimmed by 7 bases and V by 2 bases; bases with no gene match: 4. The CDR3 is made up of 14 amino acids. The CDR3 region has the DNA TGTGCCAGCAGCTTAACTAGCGGGAGTAAAGAGCAGTACTTC. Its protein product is CASSLTSGSKEQYF.

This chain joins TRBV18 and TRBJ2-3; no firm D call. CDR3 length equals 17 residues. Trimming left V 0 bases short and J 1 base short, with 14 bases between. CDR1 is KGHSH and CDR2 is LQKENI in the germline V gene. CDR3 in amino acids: CASSPPFSPARTDTQYF. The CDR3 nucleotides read TGTGCCAGCTCACCACCTTTTAGCCCCGCCCGCACAGATACGCAGTATTTT.

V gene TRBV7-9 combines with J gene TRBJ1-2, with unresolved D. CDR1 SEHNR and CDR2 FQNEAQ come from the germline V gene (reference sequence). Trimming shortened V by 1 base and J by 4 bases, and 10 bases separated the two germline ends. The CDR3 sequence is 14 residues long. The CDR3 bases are TGTGCCAGCAGCTTAGTCGGGCACCCCTATGGCTACACCTTC. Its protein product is CASSLVGHPYGYTF.

DNA of the CDR3: TGTGCCAGCAGCTTGGGCCTCCCCCTCACAGATACGCAGTATTTT. Its protein is CASSLGLPLTDTQYF. The rearrangement links TRBV5-4 to TRBJ2-3, with D hard to call. This CDR3 has 15 amino acids. The germline V gene encodes CDR1 SGHNT and CDR2 YYREEE (reference sequence). The V end was cut by 0 bases, the J end by 2 bases, with 10 bases between.

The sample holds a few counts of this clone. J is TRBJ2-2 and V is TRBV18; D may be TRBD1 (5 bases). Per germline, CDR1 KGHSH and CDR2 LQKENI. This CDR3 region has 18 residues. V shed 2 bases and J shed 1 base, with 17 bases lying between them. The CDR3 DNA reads TGTGCCAGCTCACCATTAACAGGTGTCATCGGGAACACCGGGGAGCTGTTTTTT. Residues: CASSPLTGVIGNTGELFF.

CDR3 sequence reads: CASSLGPGTLFDNEQFF. DNA of the CDR3: TGTGCCAGCAGCTTGGGGCCCGGGACCCTATTCGACAATGAGCAGTTCTTC. V usage is TRBV5-6 and J usage is TRBJ2-1; D may be TRBD1 or TRBD2 (5 bases each). The CDR3 totals 17 residues. Trimming took off 0 bases at V and 5 bases at J, with 18 bases between the two ends. Germline values: CDR1 SGHDT, CDR2 YYEEEE.

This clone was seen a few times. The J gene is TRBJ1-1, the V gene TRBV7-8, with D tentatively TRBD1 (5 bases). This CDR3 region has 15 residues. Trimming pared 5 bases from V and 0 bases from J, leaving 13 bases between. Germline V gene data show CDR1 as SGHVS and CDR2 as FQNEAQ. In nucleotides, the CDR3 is TGTGCCAGCAGCCCCCGGGGGGGGATGAACACTGAAGCTTTCTTT. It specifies CASSPRGGMNTEAFF.

The CDR3 nucleotides read TGTGCCAGCAGTGGGGGACAAACCAACACTGAAGCTTTCTTT. This gives the protein CASSGGQTNTEAFF. The chain uses TRBV6-2 or TRBV6-3 and TRBJ1-1, with D maybe TRBD1 (6 bases). This CDR3 region has 14 residues. The germline V gene has CDR1 MNHEY and CDR2 SVGEGT. V lost 5 bases, J lost 2 bases, and 12 bases lay in between.

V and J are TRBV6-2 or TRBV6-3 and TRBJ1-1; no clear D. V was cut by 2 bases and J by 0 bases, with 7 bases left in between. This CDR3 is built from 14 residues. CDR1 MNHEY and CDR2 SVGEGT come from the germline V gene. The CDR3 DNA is TGTGCCAGCAGTTACGGGTTCGTGAACACTGAAGCTTTCTTT. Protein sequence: CASSYGFVNTEAFF.

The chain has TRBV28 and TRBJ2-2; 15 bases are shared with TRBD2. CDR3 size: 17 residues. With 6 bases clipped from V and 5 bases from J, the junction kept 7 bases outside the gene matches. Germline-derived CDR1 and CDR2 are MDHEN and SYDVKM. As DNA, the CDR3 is TGTGCCAGCAGCTGGACTAGCGGGAGGGCCGGTACCGGGGAGCTGTTTTTT. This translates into CASSWTSGRAGTGELFF.

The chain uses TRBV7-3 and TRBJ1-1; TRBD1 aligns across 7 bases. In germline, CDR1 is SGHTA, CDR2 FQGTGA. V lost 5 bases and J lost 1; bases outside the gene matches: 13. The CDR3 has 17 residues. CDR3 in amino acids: CASSPSLYDRENTEAFF. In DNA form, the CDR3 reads TGTGCCAGCAGCCCAAGCCTCTACGACAGGGAGAACACTGAAGCTTTCTTT.

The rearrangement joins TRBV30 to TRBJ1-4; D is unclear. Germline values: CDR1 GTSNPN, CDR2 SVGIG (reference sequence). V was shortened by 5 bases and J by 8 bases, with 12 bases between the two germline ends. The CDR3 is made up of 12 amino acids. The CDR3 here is CAWARAEEKLFF. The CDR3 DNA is TGTGCCTGGGCCAGAGCGGAGGAAAAACTGTTTTTT.

The CDR3, as DNA: TGTGCCACCAGCAGAGATGCGGGGAAAATAACTGAAGCTTTCTTT. Its protein is CATSRDAGKITEAFF. The chain couples TRBV15 to TRBJ1-1; no clear D. Germline V gene lookup returns CDR1 LNHNV and CDR2 YYDKDF (reference sequence). CDR3 size: 15 residues. Trimming stripped 0 bases from V and 5 bases from J, with 13 bases between.

The CDR3 sequence: CATSDSGSVGNTEAFF. CDR3 in DNA: TGTGCCACCAGTGATAGCGGGTCCGTAGGGAACACTGAAGCTTTCTTT. V usage is TRBV24-1 and J usage is TRBJ1-1, with no clear D. The CDR3 runs 16 residues. The V gene lost 3 bases and the J gene lost 1 base, with 14 bases spanning the gap. Per the germline V gene, CDR1 is KGHDR and CDR2 is SFDVKD.

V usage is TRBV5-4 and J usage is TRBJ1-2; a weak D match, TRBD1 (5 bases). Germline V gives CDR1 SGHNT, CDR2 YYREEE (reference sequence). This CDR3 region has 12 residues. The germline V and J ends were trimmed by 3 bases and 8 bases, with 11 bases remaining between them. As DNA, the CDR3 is TGTGCCAGCAGCTCTGGGACCCTGGGCTACACCTTC. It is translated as CASSSGTLGYTF. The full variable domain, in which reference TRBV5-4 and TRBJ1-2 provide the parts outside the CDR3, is ETGVTQSPTHLIKTRGQQVTLRCSSQSGHNTVSWYQQALGQGPQFIFQYYREEENGRGNFPPRFSGLQFPNYSSELNVNALELDDSALYLCASSSGTLGYTFGSGTRLTVV.

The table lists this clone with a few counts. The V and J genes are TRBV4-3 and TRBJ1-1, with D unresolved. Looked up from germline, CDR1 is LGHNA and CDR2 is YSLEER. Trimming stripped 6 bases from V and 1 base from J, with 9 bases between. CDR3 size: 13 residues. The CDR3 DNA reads TGCGCCAGCAGTGAGACAAGGAACACTGAAGCTTTCTTT. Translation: CASSETRNTEAFF.

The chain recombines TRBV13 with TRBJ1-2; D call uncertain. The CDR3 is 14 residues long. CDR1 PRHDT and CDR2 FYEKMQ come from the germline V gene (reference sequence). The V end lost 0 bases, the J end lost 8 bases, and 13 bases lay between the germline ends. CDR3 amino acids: CASSLGPLGEGYTF. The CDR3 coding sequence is TGTGCCAGCAGCTTAGGCCCGCTCGGGGAGGGCTACACCTTC.

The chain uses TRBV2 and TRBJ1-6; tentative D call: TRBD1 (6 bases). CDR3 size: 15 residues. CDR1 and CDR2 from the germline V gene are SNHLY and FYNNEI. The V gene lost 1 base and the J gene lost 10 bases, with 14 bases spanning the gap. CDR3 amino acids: CASSEGQGGGSPLHF. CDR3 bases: TGTGCCAGCAGTGAAGGTCAGGGAGGGGGGTCACCCCTCCACTTT.

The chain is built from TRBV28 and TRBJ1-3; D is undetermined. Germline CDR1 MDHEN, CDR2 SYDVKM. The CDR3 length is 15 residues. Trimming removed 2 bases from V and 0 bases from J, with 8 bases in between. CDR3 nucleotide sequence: TGTGCCAGCAGTTTAGTTTTCAGCTCTGGAAACACCATATATTTT. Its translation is CASSLVFSSGNTIYF.